Described below is a single TCR beta chain sequence and its context. This sample was taken from a study of cytomegalovirus exposure and HLA in healthy donors. Study context: Across around 400 genotyped donors, 81% landed in the Caucasian-associated ancestry cluster.

The primer mix had 60 Vbeta and 13 Jbeta primers. Profiling relied on immunoSEQ multiplex PCR, and the TCRdb table lists in-frame clones only, not all of them. The data show 150,000 to 200,000 clones, with around 75% seen just once and around 8% held by the top ten. From germline, CDR1 is MDHEN and CDR2 SYDVKM. The V gene lost 5 bases and the J gene lost 4 bases, with 17 bases spanning the gap. The CDR3 is 15 residues long. This TCR came from a middle-aged woman in good health and CMV-seropositive. The chain links TRBV28 to TRBJ1-1; D gene uncertain. The specimen was PBMCs. CDR3 sequence: CASSPEPRETTEAFF. CDR3 nucleotides: TGTGCCAGCAGTCCCGAGCCCCGGGAGACCACTGAAGCTTTCTTT.